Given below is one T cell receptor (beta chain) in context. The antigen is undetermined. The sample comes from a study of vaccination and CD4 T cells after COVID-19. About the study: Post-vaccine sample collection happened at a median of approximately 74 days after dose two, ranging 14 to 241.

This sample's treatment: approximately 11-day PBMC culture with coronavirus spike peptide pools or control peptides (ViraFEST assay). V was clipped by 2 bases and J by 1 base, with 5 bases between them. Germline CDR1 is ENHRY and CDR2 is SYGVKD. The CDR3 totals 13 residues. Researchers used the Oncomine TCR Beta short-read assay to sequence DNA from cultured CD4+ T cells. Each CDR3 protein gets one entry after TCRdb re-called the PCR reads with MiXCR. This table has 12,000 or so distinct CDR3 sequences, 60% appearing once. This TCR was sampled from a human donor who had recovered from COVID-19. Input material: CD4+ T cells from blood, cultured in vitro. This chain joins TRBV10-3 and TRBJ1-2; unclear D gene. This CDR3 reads CAISEINNYGYTF. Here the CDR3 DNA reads TGTGCCATCAGTGAGATTAATAACTATGGCTACACCTTC.